The 2 T cell receptor beta chains reported below all come from one sample, sequenced in a study of blood T cell repertoires in COVID-19. The repertoire was sequenced with immunoSEQ multiplex PCR; TCRdb's copy has only in-frame clones and lacks some. The data contain under 55,000 clones, around 73% of them seen just once; the ten biggest clones take up about 5%. Sequenced input: PBMCs or T cells enriched from blood (not recorded which). The receptors stem from a woman between 50 and 59 years old with acute COVID-19.

In its sample, this clone was seen once. The chain has TRBV13 and TRBJ1-1; 9 nucleotides agree with TRBD1. The CDR3 has 15 amino acids. In germline, CDR1 is PRHDT, CDR2 FYEKMQ (reference sequence). J gave up 0 bases and V 5 bases, and 4 bases lay outside the gene matches. The CDR3 sequence: CASSLGQGMNTEAFF. DNA for the CDR3: TGTGCCAGCAGCCTGGGACAGGGCATGAACACTGAAGCTTTCTTT.

The rearrangement joins TRBV7-8 to TRBJ2-7; 10 bases are shared with TRBD1. The CDR3 has 14 amino acids. Germline values: CDR1 SGHVS, CDR2 FQNEAQ. Germline trimming cut 5 bases from V and 3 bases from J; bases unmatched to any gene: 4. The CDR3: CASSLGQGGYEQYF. DNA of the CDR3: TGTGCCAGCAGCCTTGGACAGGGGGGCTACGAGCAGTACTTC.